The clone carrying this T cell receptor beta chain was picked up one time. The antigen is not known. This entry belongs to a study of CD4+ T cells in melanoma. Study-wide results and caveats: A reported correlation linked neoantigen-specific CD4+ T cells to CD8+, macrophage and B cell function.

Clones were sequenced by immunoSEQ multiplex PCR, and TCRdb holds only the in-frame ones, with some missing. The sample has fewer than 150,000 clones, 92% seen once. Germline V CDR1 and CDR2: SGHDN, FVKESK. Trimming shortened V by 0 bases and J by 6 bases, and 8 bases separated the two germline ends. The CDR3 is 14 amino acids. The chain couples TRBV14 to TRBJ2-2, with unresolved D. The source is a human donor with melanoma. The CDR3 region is CASSQDLRSGELFF. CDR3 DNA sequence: TGTGCCAGCAGCCAAGATCTTCGGTCCGGGGAGCTGTTTTTT.